This T cell receptor beta chain was recorded in a study (dated by TCRdb to 2015 to 2016). Libraries were built with RT-PCR. The sample was run on an Illumina MiSeq. TCRdb passed the public sequencing reads through fastp at Q25 and MiXCR, retaining productive beta sequences. Each entry merges the rows of one CDR3 protein and shows their most common DNA and genes. This sample gives around 700,000 distinct CDR3 sequences in total; approximately 15% of them show up just once. Roughly 3.6% of the sample is in the top ten clones. As for this clonotype: It has no known antigen specificity. The conserved closing phenylalanine or tryptophan is absent in this CDR3, likely reflecting a read error.

With termini counted, the CDR3 has 14 amino acids. Left in the record is the CDR3 DNA by itself, 42 bases read in frame from the first base. Trimming takes 5 bases off V and 4 bases off J; junction bases not matched to a gene: 4. The germline V gene encodes CDR1 DFQATT and CDR2 SNEGSKA (reference sequence). Recombination joined TRBV20-1 with TRBJ2-3; 12 central bases correspond to TRBD2. The source material was memory CD4+ T cells from blood. This TCR derives from a female donor in good health, serving as a healthy control. The sequence in DNA is TGCAGTGCTTTTTCTAGCGGGGGGGCAGATACGCAGTATTTG. This yields the protein CSAFSSGGADTQYL.